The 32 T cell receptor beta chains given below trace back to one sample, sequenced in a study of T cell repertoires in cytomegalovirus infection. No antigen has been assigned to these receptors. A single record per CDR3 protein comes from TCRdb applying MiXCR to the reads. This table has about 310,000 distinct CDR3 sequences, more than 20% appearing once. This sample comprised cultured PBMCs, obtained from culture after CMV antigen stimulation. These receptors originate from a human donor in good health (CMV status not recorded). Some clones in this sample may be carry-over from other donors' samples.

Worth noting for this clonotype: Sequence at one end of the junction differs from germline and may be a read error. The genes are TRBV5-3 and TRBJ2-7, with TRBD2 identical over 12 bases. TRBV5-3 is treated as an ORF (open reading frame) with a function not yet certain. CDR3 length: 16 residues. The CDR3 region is CASSLERLAGVGEQYF. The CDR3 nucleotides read TGTGCCAGCAGCTTGGAAAGACTAGCGGGAGTGGGGGAGCAGTACTTC.

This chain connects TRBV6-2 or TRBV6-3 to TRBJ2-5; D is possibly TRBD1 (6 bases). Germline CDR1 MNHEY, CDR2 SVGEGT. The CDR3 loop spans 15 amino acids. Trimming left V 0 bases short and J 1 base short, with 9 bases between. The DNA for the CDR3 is TGTGCCAGCAGTTACTCGAGCAGGGGCCAAGAGACCCAGTACTTC. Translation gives CASSYSSRGQETQYF.

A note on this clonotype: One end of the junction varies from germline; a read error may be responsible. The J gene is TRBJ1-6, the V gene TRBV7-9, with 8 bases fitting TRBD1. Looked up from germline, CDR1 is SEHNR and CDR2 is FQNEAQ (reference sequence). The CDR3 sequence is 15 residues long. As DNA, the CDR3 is TGTTCCAGCAGCCCAAGACAGGGGAGTAATTCACCCCTCCACTTT. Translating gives CSSSPRQGSNSPLHF.

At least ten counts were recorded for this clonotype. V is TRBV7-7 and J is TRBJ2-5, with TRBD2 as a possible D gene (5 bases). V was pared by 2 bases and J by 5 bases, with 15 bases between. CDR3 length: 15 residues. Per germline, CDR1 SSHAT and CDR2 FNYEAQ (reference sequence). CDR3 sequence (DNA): TGTGCCAGCAGCTTATCCGACTATGCTGGGGAGACCCAGTACTTC. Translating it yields CASSLSDYAGETQYF.

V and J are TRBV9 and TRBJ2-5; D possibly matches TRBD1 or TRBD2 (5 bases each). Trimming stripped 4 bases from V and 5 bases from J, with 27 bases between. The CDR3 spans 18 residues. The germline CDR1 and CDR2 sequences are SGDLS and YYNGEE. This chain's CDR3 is CASSPHLGIRVGGETQYF. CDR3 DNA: TGTGCCAGCAGCCCCCACCTGGGGATCAGGGTAGGAGGCGAGACCCAGTACTTC.

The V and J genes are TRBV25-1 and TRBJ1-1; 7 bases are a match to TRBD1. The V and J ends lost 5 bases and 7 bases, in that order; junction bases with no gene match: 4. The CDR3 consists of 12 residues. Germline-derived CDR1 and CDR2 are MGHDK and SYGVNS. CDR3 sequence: CASSQGTDEAFF. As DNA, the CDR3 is TGTGCCAGCAGTCAAGGGACAGATGAAGCTTTCTTT.

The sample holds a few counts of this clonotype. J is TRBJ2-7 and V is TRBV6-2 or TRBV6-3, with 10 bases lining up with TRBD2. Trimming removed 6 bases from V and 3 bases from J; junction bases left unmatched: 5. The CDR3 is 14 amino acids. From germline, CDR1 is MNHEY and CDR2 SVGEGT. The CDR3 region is CASRTSGSVYEQYV. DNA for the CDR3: TGTGCCAGCAGGACTAGCGGGTCCGTCTACGAGCAGTACGTC.

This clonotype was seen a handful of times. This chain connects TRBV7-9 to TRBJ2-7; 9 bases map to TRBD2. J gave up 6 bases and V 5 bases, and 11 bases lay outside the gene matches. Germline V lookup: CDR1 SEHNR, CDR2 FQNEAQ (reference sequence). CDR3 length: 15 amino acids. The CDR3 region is CASSPGGSGSLEQYF. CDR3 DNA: TGTGCCAGCAGCCCTGGGGGTAGCGGGAGCCTCGAGCAGTACTTC.

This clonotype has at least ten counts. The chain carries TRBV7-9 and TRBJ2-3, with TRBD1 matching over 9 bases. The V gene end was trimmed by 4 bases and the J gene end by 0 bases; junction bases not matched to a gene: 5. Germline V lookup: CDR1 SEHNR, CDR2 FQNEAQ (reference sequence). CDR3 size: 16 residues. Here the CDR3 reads CASSYFGTGSTDTQYF. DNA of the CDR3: TGTGCCAGCAGCTATTTCGGGACAGGGAGCACAGATACGCAGTATTTT.

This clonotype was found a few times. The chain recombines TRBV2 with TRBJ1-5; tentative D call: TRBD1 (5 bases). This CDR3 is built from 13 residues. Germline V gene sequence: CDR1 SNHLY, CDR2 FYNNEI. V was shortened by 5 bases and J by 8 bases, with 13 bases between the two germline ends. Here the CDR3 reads CASSSGSGKPQHF. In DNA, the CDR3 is TGTGCCAGCAGTTCAGGGTCTGGTAAGCCCCAGCATTTT.

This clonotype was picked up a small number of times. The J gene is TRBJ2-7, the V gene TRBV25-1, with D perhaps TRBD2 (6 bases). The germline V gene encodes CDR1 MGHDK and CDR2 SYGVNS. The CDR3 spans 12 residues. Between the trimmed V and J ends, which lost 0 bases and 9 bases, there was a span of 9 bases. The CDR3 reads CASSEYGGAQYF. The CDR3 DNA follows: TGTGCCAGCAGTGAATACGGGGGAGCGCAGTACTTC.

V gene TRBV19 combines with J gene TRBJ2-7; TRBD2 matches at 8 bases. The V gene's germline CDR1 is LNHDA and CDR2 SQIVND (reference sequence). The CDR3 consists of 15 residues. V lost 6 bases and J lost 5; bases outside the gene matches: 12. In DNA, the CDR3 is TGTGCCAGTAGCGTGGGAGGGCTAGCGGGCGACGAGCAGTACTTC. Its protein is CASSVGGLAGDEQYF.

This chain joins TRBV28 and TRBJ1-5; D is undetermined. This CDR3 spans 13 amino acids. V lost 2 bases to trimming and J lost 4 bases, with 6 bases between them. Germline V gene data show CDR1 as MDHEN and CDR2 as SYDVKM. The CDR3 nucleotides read TGTGCCAGCAGTTTACAGATAAATCAGCCCCAGCATTTT. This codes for CASSLQINQPQHF.

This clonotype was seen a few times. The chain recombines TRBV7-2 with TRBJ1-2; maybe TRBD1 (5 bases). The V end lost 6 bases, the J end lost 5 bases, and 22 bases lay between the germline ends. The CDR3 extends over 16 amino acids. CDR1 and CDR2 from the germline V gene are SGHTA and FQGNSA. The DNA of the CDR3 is TGTGCCAGCAGAACCCCGGGACCCCCGTTGGAGTATGGCTACACCTTC. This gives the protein CASRTPGPPLEYGYTF.

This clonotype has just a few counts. CDR3 nucleotide sequence: TGCGCCAGCAGCTTGGATGCGGGAGCTGGGGCCAACGTCCTGACTTTC. This encodes CASSLDAGAGANVLTF. The chain has TRBV5-1 and TRBJ2-6, with 7 nucleotides matching TRBD2. V dropped 0 bases and J dropped 2; count of bases not matched to a gene: 2. CDR1 is SGHRS and CDR2 is YFSETQ in the germline V gene. CDR3 size: 16 residues.

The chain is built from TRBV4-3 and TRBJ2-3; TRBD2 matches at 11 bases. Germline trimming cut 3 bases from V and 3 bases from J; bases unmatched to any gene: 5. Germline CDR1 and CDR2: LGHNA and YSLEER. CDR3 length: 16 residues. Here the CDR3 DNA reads TGCGCCAGCAGCCAGGAGACTAGCGGGATAACAGATACGCAGTATTTT. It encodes CASSQETSGITDTQYF.

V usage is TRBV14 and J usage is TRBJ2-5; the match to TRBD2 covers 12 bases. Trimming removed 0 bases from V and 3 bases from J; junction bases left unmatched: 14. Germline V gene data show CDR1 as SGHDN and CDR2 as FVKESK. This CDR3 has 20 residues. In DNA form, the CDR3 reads TGTGCCAGCAGCCAAGATCCCCGACTAGCGGGAGACCCTACCGAAGAGACCCAGTACTTC. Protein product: CASSQDPRLAGDPTEETQYF.

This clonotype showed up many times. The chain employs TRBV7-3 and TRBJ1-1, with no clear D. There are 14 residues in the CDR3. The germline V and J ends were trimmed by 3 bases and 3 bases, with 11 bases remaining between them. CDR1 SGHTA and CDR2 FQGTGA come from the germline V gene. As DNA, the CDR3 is TGTGCCAGCAGCTTGAGGGCTGGATACACTGAAGCTTTCTTT. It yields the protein CASSLRAGYTEAFF.

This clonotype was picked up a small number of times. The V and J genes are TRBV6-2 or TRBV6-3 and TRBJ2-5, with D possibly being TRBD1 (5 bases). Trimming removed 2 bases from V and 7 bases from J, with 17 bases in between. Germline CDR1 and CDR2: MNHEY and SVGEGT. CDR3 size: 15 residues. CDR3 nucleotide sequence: TGTGCCAGCAGTTACGGACAACGTCAAATAGGGACCCAGTACTTC. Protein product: CASSYGQRQIGTQYF.

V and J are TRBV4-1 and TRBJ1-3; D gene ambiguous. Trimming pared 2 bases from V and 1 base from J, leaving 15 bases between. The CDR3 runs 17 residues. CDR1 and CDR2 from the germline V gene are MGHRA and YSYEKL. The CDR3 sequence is CASSQSPGRSSGNTIYF. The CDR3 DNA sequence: TGCGCCAGCAGCCAATCTCCCGGACGGTCGTCTGGAAACACCATATATTTT.

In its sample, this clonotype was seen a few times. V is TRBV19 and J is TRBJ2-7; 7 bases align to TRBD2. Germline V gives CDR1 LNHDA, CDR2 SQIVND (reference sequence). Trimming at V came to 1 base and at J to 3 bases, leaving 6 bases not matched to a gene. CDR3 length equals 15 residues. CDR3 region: CASSIAGGSDYEQYF. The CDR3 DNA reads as TGTGCCAGTAGTATAGCCGGCGGGAGCGACTACGAGCAGTACTTC.

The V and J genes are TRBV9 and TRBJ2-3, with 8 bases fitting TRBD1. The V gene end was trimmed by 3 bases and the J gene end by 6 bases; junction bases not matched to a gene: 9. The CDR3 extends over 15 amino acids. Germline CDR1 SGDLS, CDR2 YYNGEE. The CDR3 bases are TGTGCCAGCAGCGCGGACAGGGCGTGGAGTGATACGCAGTATTTT. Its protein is CASSADRAWSDTQYF. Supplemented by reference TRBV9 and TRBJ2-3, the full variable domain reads DSGVTQTPKHLITATGQRVTLRCSPRSGDLSVYWYQQSLDQGLQFLIQYYNGEERAKGNILERFSAQQFPDLHSELNLSSLELGDSALYFCASSADRAWSDTQYFGPGTRLTVL.

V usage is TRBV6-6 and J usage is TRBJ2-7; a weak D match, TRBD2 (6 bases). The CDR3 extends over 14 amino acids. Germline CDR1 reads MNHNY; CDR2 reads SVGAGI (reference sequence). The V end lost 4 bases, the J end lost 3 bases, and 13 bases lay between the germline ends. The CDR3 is CASSSRWDFYEQYF. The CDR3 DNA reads TGTGCCAGCAGTTCACGTTGGGACTTCTACGAGCAGTACTTC.

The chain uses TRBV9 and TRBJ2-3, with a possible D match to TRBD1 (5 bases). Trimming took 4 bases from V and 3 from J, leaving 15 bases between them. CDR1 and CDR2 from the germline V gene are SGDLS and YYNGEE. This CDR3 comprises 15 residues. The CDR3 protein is CASSLKGYQTDTQYF. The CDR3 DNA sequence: TGTGCCAGCAGCCTTAAGGGGTATCAGACAGATACGCAGTATTTT.

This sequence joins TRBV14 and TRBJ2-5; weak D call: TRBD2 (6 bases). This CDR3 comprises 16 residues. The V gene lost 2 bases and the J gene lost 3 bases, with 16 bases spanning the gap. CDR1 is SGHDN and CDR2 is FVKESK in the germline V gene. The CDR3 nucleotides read TGTGCCAGCAGCCAACGGCGGAGGGCGCTGGAAGAGACCCAGTACTTC. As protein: CASSQRRRALEETQYF.

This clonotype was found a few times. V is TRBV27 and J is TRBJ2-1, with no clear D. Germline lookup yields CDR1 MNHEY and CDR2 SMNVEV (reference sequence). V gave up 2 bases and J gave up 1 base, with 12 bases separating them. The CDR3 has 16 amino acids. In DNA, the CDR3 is TGTGCCAGCAGTTTAGTAGGTTTTCGGTCCTACAATGAGCAGTTCTTC. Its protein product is CASSLVGFRSYNEQFF.

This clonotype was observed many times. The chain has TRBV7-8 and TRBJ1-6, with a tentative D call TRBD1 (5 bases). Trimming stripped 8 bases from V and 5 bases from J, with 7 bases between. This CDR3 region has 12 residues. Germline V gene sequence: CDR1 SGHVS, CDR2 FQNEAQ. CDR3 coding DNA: TGTGCCAGCGGGGCAGATAATTCACCCCTCCACTTT. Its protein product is CASGADNSPLHF.

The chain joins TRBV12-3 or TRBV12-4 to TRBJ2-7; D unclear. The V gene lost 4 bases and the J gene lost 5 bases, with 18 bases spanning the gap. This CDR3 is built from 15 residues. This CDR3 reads CASSSAEGLTHEQYF. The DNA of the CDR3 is TGTGCCAGCAGTTCAGCCGAAGGTTTGACGCACGAGCAGTACTTC.

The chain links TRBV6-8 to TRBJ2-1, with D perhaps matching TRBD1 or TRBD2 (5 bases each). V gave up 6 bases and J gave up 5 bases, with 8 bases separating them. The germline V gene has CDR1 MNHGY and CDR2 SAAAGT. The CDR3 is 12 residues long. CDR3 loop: CASRWGNNEQFF. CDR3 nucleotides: TGTGCCAGCAGGTGGGGGAACAATGAGCAGTTCTTC.

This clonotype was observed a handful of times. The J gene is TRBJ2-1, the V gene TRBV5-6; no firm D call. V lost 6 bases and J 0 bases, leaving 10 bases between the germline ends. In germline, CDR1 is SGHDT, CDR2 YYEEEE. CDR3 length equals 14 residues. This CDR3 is CASKSKSSYNEQFF. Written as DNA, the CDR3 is TGTGCCAGCAAGAGCAAGAGCTCCTACAATGAGCAGTTCTTC.

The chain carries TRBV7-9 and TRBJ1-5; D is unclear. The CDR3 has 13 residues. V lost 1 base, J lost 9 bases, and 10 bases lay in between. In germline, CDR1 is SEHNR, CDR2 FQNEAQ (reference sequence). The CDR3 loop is CASSLEGDVPQHF. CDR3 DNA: TGTGCCAGCAGCTTAGAAGGTGATGTGCCCCAGCATTTT.

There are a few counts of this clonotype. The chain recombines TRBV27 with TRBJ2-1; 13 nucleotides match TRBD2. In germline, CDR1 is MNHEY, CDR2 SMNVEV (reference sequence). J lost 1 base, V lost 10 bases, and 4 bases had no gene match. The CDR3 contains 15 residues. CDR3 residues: CATRTSGSSYNEQFF. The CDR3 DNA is TGTGCCACGCGGACTAGCGGGAGTTCCTACAATGAGCAGTTCTTC.